The sample holds many counts of the clone carrying this T cell receptor beta chain. Participants with hyperthyroidism, aged 18 to 65, were newly diagnosed with under 2 months' duration. Trimming pared 5 bases from V and 3 bases from J, leaving 1 base between. The CDR3 length is 11 residues. Per the germline V gene, CDR1 is ENHRY and CDR2 is SYGVKD. The sample comes from a study of Graves' ophthalmopathy and Graves' hyperthyroidism. RNA transcripts were the source from which TCR beta CDR3 regions were amplified. Second-round multiplex PCR came after a first-round RT-PCR that employed HTBI primers. In TCRdb, the multiplex PCR reads were re-called with MiXCR into one record per CDR3 protein. In the table there are 1 million to 1.3 million distinct CDR3 sequences, about 38% of which are singletons.

The TCR comes from an adult man with Graves' hyperthyroidism. V usage is TRBV10-3 and J usage is TRBJ2-2; D is ambiguous. The sequencing sample was made of peripheral blood or thyroid tissue (not recorded which). The CDR3, as DNA: TGTGCCATCAGTTACACCGGGGAGCTGTTTTTT. Protein sequence: CAISYTGELFF.